One T cell receptor (beta chain) is described in this entry. The data derive from a study of shared clonotypes between healthy human individuals. The germline gives CDR1 SEHNR, CDR2 FQNEAQ (reference sequence). This CDR3 region has 13 residues. V lost 5 bases to trimming and J lost 4 bases, with 8 bases between them. Profiled with immunoSEQ multiplex PCR; TCRdb holds only in-frame clones, not every one. The sample has a few hundred thousand clones, roughly 97% seen once. This TCR was sampled from a woman aged 25 to 39 in good health. Sequencing used naive CD4+ T cells sorted from blood. Subset in this sample: CD45RA+ positively selected. The chain joins TRBV7-9 to TRBJ2-2; D is ambiguous. CDR3 sequence (DNA): TGTGCCAGCAGCCCCCAGAGCACCGGGGAGCTGTTTTTT. It translates to CASSPQSTGELFF.